Below are 25 T cell receptor beta chains sequenced from a single sample in a study of tumor and adjacent non-tumor tissue in lung cancer. This sample's RNA came from whole unsorted tissue. This non-tumor lung sample came from over 3 cm beyond the tumor edge. A modified ARM-PCR protocol with three rounds of nested PCR amplified TCRbeta. One entry per CDR3 protein results from TCRdb running MiXCR on the multiplex PCR reads. The data contain about 110,000 distinct CDR3 sequences, 60% to 80% of them singletons. The material sequenced was distant non-tumor lung tissue. Receptors were obtained from a man aged 60 to 75 with non-small cell lung cancer.

About this clonotype: An end of the junction does not agree with germline; a read error may underlie this. This rearrangement joins TRBV5-5 to TRBJ2-7, with TRBD1 matching over 7 bases. This CDR3 is 18 amino acids long. CDR1 and CDR2 (germline): SGHKS, YYEKEE (reference sequence). This chain's CDR3 is CANSSAATSGTEGSEQYF. In DNA form, the CDR3 reads TGTGCCAACAGCTCGGCGGCAACATCCGGGACAGAGGGTAGCGAGCAGTACTTC. The full variable domain, completed using reference TRBV5-5 and TRBJ2-7, is DAGVTQSPTHLIKTRGQQVTLRCSPISGHKSVSWYQQVLGQGPQFIFQYYEKEERGRGNFPDRFSARQFPNYSSELNVNALLLGDSALYLCANSSAATSGTEGSEQYFGPGTRLTVT.

This clonotype has more than one count but fewer than ten. One end of the junction does not line up with germline, which may come from a read error. The chain combines TRBV11-1 with TRBJ2-7; D is uncertain. CDR1 and CDR2 from the germline V gene are SGHAT and FQDESV (reference sequence). The CDR3 is made up of 17 amino acids. The CDR3 spells CASSPRLGGPGSYEQYF. CDR3 nucleotide sequence: TGTGCCAGCAGCCCCCGTCTGGGTGGACCCGGCTCCTACGAGCAATACTTC.

This clonotype showed up just a few times. The J gene is TRBJ2-1, the V gene TRBV4-1, with unresolved D. This CDR3 comprises 16 residues. Germline-derived CDR1 and CDR2 are MGHRA and YSYEKL. Trimming stripped 7 bases from V and 1 base from J, with 17 bases between. The CDR3 nucleotides are TGCGCCAGCACAACTCAGCTTGGGATTTCCTACAATGAGCAGTTCTTC. This translates into CASTTQLGISYNEQFF.

About this clonotype itself: The conserved phenylalanine or tryptophan is not found at the CDR3 terminus, so this likely reflects a read error. It is unclear where the CDR3 begins or ends on the DNA, so no DNA is shown, and the CDR3 is as TCRdb lists it. The V call is TRBV4-1, the J call TRBJ2-2. Per germline, CDR1 MGHRA and CDR2 YSYEKL. Termini included, the CDR3 measures 13 amino acids. CDR3 amino acids: CASSQDFGWELFS.

This chain links TRBV7-9 with TRBJ2-1; 9 bases agree with TRBD2. Germline CDR1 reads SEHNR; CDR2 reads FQNEAQ (reference sequence). CDR3 length equals 14 residues. The ends lost 3 bases at V and 11 bases at J; junction bases unmatched: 8. The CDR3 here is CASSFSREGSKQFF. The DNA of the CDR3 is TGTGCCAGCAGCTTCTCGCGGGAGGGCTCTAAGCAGTTCTTC.

Concerning this clonotype itself: Compared with germline, one end of the junction differs, possibly owing to a read error. V usage is TRBV5-1 and J usage is TRBJ1-2; TRBD1 aligns across 7 bases. CDR3 length: 15 residues. The germline V gene encodes CDR1 SGHRS and CDR2 YFSETQ. CDR3 sequence: CASSLEGTDNYGYIF. Written as DNA, the CDR3 is TGCGCCAGCAGCTTGGAGGGGACAGATAACTATGGCTACATCTTC.

This chain links TRBV7-3 with TRBJ2-3; no definite D call. Germline lookup yields CDR1 SGHTA and CDR2 FQGTGA. Trimming stripped 2 bases from V and 2 bases from J, with 11 bases between. The CDR3 extends over 15 amino acids. The CDR3 region has the DNA TGTGCCAGCAGCTTATCCAGCGTGGCCACAGATACGCAGTATTTT. Its protein is CASSLSSVATDTQYF.

About this clonotype: One end of the junction does not line up with germline, which may come from a read error. DNA for the CDR3: TGTGACAGCAGCTTCCGGACAGGCGACCTCTCCTACGGGCGGTACTTC. Residues: CDSSFRTGDLSYGRYF. The chain joins TRBV11-3 to TRBJ2-7, with 7 positions matching TRBD1. CDR1 SGHNT and CDR2 YENEEA come from the germline V gene. The CDR3 runs 16 residues.

The rearrangement joins TRBV23-1 to TRBJ2-5; D unresolved. TRBV23-1 qualifies as an ORF whose function is uncertain. Trimming removed 4 bases at V and 3 bases at J, with 9 bases between. The CDR3 totals 13 residues. The CDR3 loop reads CASSLDLEETQYF. In DNA form, the CDR3 reads TGCGCCAGCAGTCTGGACCTGGAAGAGACCCAGTACTTC.

This chain links TRBV29-1 with TRBJ2-1; TRBD1 might be the D (6 bases). The CDR3 has 16 residues. The V end was cut by 8 bases, the J end by 9 bases, with 29 bases between. CDR1 SQVTM and CDR2 ANQGSEA come from the germline V gene. This CDR3 is CSTNEATQGGIVEQFF. The CDR3 DNA sequence: TGCAGCACTAACGAGGCCACACAGGGTGGCATTGTTGAGCAGTTCTTC.

Details on this clonotype: This CDR3 fails to terminate in the conserved phenylalanine or tryptophan, so it likely reflects a read error. The chain has TRBV12-3 or TRBV12-4 and TRBJ2-7, with no clear D. The CDR3 spans 13 residues. V was clipped by 6 bases and J by 7 bases, with 16 bases between them. The DNA for the CDR3 is TGTGCCAGCAGCCTCCTGGAGAGCTATGAGCAGTACCTC. The encoded protein is CASSLLESYEQYL.

The chain employs TRBV7-8 and TRBJ2-2; D remains ambiguous. CDR3 length equals 14 residues. CDR1 SGHVS and CDR2 FQNEAQ come from the germline V gene. Trimming took off 9 bases at V and 4 bases at J, with 15 bases between the two ends. The CDR3 loop reads CASMSVTGTGELFF. CDR3 DNA: TGTGCCAGTATGTCGGTAACGGGCACCGGGGAGCTGTTTTTT.

This clonotype was seen ten or more times. This sequence joins TRBV2 and TRBJ2-1; TRBD2 matches at 15 bases. The CDR3 contains 15 residues. V was pared by 6 bases and J by 4 bases, with 1 base of the junction left unmatched. Germline CDR1 reads SNHLY; CDR2 reads FYNNEI. As DNA, the CDR3 is TGTGCCAGCAGCGGGACTAGCGGGGGGTACAATGAGCAGTTCTTC. Protein sequence: CASSGTSGGYNEQFF.

V gene TRBV11-3 combines with J gene TRBJ2-3; a possible D gene is TRBD1 (5 bases). Trimming took off 6 bases at V and 0 bases at J, with 16 bases between the two ends. The CDR3 covers 16 residues. Germline V gene lookup returns CDR1 SGHNT and CDR2 YENEEA. CDR3 nucleotides: TGTGCCAGCAGACCTAGGGGTGGAACTAGCACAGATACGCAGTATTTT. This codes for CASRPRGGTSTDTQYF.

As regards this clonotype: A single base separates this from a much larger clone, so it may be a read error. This CDR3 is missing its conserved last phenylalanine or tryptophan, likely due to a read error. The chain uses TRBV20-1 and TRBJ2-1; D not certain. V was trimmed by 3 bases and J by 6 bases, leaving 6 bases between them. The CDR3 loop spans 11 amino acids. The germline V gene has CDR1 DFQATT and CDR2 SNEGSKA (reference sequence). The CDR3 DNA is TGCAGTGCTAGTCACAGCAATGAGCAGTTCTGC. This encodes CSASHSNEQFC.

As for this clonotype: The conserved final phenylalanine or tryptophan is absent from the CDR3, which likely points to a read error. It is unclear where the CDR3 begins or ends on the DNA, so no DNA is shown, and the CDR3 is as TCRdb lists it. J is TRBJ2-1 and V is TRBV29-1; the DNA was not compared with TRBD1, the D call given in the table. Germline V gene lookup returns CDR1 SQVTM and CDR2 ANQGSEA. The CDR3 is 12 amino acids in total, end residues counted. This CDR3 is CSVDSGGDFQLL.

The chain has TRBV7-8 and TRBJ2-7; D is tentatively TRBD1 or TRBD2 (6 bases each). Germline V lookup: CDR1 SGHVS, CDR2 FQNEAQ. The CDR3 runs 14 residues. V was shortened by 5 bases and J by 6 bases, with 17 bases between the two germline ends. Here the CDR3 reads CASSQTGALGEQYF. The CDR3 DNA sequence: TGTGCCAGCAGCCAAACGGGGGCTTTGGGCGAGCAGTACTTC.

The table lists this clonotype with a few counts. The CDR3 is CASSQDGGSGNTIYF. The CDR3 coding sequence is TGTGCCAGCAGCCAAGATGGGGGCTCTGGAAACACCATATATTTT. The chain employs TRBV14 and TRBJ1-3; D may be TRBD1 (5 bases). Trimming shortened V by 0 bases and J by 0 bases, and 6 bases separated the two germline ends. This CDR3 spans 15 amino acids. From germline, CDR1 is SGHDN and CDR2 FVKESK.

This clonotype appeared a few times. V and J are TRBV24-1 and TRBJ2-2; D might be TRBD1 (5 bases). The CDR3 totals 15 residues. Trimming removed 6 bases at V and 3 bases at J, with 13 bases between. Germline V CDR1 and CDR2: KGHDR, SFDVKD. The CDR3 bases are TGTGCCACCAGTAGGGCGAAGGGGCACACCGGGGAGCTGTTTTTT. Its protein is CATSRAKGHTGELFF.

Concerning this clonotype itself: A clone one base away is much larger, so this may be a read error. In nucleotides, the CDR3 is TGCAGTGCTAGAGTAAACAGGGTGGCTGAAGCTTTCTTT. It is translated as CSARVNRVAEAFF. The V call is TRBV20-1, the J call TRBJ1-1; weak D call: TRBD1 (6 bases). CDR1 DFQATT and CDR2 SNEGSKA come from the germline V gene (reference sequence). There are 13 residues in the CDR3. V was pared by 1 base and J by 6 bases, with 12 bases between.

This clonotype was counted only a few times. V usage is TRBV6-1 and J usage is TRBJ1-2; possible D gene TRBD1, 6 bases. The CDR3 extends over 16 amino acids. Germline values: CDR1 MNHNS, CDR2 SASEGT. Deletions cut 7 bases from V and 0 bases from J, with 18 bases between. Here the CDR3 reads CASKVRQGQPNYGYTF. The CDR3 DNA reads TGTGCCAGCAAAGTAAGGCAGGGGCAACCTAACTATGGCTACACCTTC.

Concerning this clonotype itself: A much larger clone lies a single base off, so this may be a read error. The V gene is TRBV20-1, the J gene TRBJ1-1, with D tentatively TRBD1 (5 bases). Germline CDR1 reads DFQATT; CDR2 reads SNEGSKA (reference sequence). This CDR3 region has 13 residues. The CDR3 sequence is CRARRDRDTEAFF. The DNA for the CDR3 is TGCCGTGCTAGACGGGACCGCGACACTGAAGCTTTCTTT.

On this clonotype: This may stem from a read error, because a much larger clone lies one nucleotide away. The rearrangement links TRBV11-2 to TRBJ2-5; TRBD2 matches at 7 bases. The germline V gene has CDR1 SGHAT and CDR2 FQNNGV. The CDR3 totals 16 residues. The CDR3 DNA follows: TGTCCTAGCAGCCAAGCTCCTGACGGGGGGAAAGTGACCCAGTACTTC. Translation gives CPSSQAPDGGKVTQYF.

This clonotype appeared a few times. The rearrangement uses TRBV18 and TRBJ2-1; 10 positions agree with TRBD1. Trimming at V came to 4 bases and at J to 7 bases, leaving 1 base not matched to a gene. Germline assignment: CDR1 KGHSH and CDR2 LQKENI. The CDR3 has 13 amino acids. In DNA form, the CDR3 reads TGTGCCAGCTCACGGACAGGGGGAAATGAGCAGTTCTTC. It translates to CASSRTGGNEQFF.

Points on this clonotype: The junction departs from germline at one end; a sequencing error may be responsible. The chain employs TRBV12-3 or TRBV12-4 and TRBJ1-5, with D unresolved. The CDR3 extends over 15 amino acids. CDR3 sequence: CANDSSGRVNQSQHF. CDR3 nucleotide sequence: TGTGCCAATGATAGTTCCGGAAGGGTCAATCAGTCCCAGCATTTT.